Reported below is one T cell receptor (beta chain). CDR1 SGHDT and CDR2 YYEEEE come from the germline V gene. The CDR3 runs to 16 residues. J gave up 2 bases and V 7 bases, and 9 bases lay outside the gene matches. Splitting the CD4+ cells yielded a CD45RA+ naive subset and a CD45RA-negative memory subset. Profiling relied on immunoSEQ multiplex PCR, and the TCRdb table lists in-frame clones only, not all of them. Of over a million clones listed, approximately 98.5% are singletons. This sample stems from a study of shared clonotypes between healthy human individuals. Study details: Per-donor plates numbered three CD4 naive, three CD4 memory, two CD8 naive and one CD8 memory.

Sequencing input: naive CD4+ T cells sorted from blood. Described subset: CD45RA+ positively selected. The V and J genes are TRBV5-6 and TRBJ2-7; TRBD2 matches at 13 bases. This TCR was recovered from a young man in good health. In nucleotides, the CDR3 is TGTGCCAGCGCTACTAGCGGGAGGGCCGAAACCTACGAGCAGTACTTC. It yields the protein CASATSGRAETYEQYF.